This entry is about one T cell receptor (beta chain). What it binds is unknown. A much larger clone lies a single base off, so this may be a read error. J gave up 16 bases and V 0 bases, and 6 bases lay outside the gene matches. Germline assignment: CDR1 MNHEY and CDR2 SVGEGT. The CDR3 sequence is 12 residues long. The entry originates in a study of blood T cells in healthy people across ages. Using a J-beta primer mix together with a sample-barcoded 5' primer, a second PCR was run for roughly 6 to 12 cycles. TCRdb analysed the 5' RACE reads with MiXCR anew, one entry per CDR3 protein. This sample carries around 870,000 distinct CDR3 sequences, about 28% of them seen once, and the ten largest clones take around a sixth. Overall study results and limits: Diversity figures based on one million T cells were deemed too low. In long-lived donors, naive CD4+ cell counts and diversity exceeded those of aged donors.

The chain links TRBV6-2 or TRBV6-3 to TRBJ2-1, with 7 bases lining up with TRBD1. This clonotype was obtained from a woman at least 80 years old in good health. Specimen: blood. The CDR3 loop reads CASSYSRDSIFF. DNA of the CDR3: TGTGCCAGCAGTTACTCGAGGGACAGTATATTCTTC.